One and the same sample provided the 19 T cell receptor beta chains below, sequenced in a study of blood T cell repertoires in COVID-19. Generated by immunoSEQ multiplex PCR, the TCRdb table keeps only in-frame clones and is missing some. The table includes roughly 250,000 clones, 65% to 85% detected once. The sequenced sample was peripheral blood. The receptors shown here come from a human donor in a cohort sampled during active COVID-19.

J is TRBJ2-4 and V is TRBV6-5; D might be TRBD2 (6 bases). The germline V gene encodes CDR1 MNHEY and CDR2 SVGAGI. This CDR3 has 14 amino acids. Deletions cut 3 bases from V and 5 bases from J, with 11 bases between. CDR3 sequence reads: CASSYAGGENIQYF. The CDR3 coding sequence is TGTGCCAGCAGTTATGCAGGAGGGGAAAACATTCAGTACTTC.

The chain's CDR3 is CASSLARTGGRDEQFF. The CDR3, as DNA: TGTGCCAGCAGCTTGGCCCGGACAGGGGGCAGGGATGAGCAGTTCTTC. V is TRBV5-5 and J is TRBJ2-1; 11 bases fit TRBD1. This CDR3 comprises 16 residues. The germline CDR1 and CDR2 sequences are SGHKS and YYEKEE (reference sequence). The J segment lost 8 bases and the V segment lost 0 bases, leaving 7 bases of the junction unmatched.

This clone occurred a few times. This sequence joins TRBV29-1 and TRBJ1-1; 7 positions agree with TRBD1. Unmatched junction bases numbered 11, after V lost 7 bases and J lost 3 bases. Germline assignment: CDR1 SQVTM and CDR2 ANQGSEA. CDR3 length: 14 residues. The chain's CDR3 is CSADSGQIYTEAFF. CDR3 coding DNA: TGCAGCGCTGATTCGGGACAGATATACACTGAAGCTTTCTTT.

The genes are TRBV11-2 and TRBJ2-1, with D perhaps matching TRBD1 (6 bases). The germline V gene encodes CDR1 SGHAT and CDR2 FQNNGV. Trimming removed 6 bases at V and 5 bases at J, with 20 bases between. CDR3 length: 16 residues. The CDR3 sequence is CASRTFTGNSHNEQFF. The DNA of the CDR3 is TGTGCCAGCAGGACTTTTACAGGGAACTCACACAATGAGCAGTTCTTC.

This rearrangement joins TRBV2 to TRBJ2-2; D may be TRBD1 (6 bases). V lost 10 bases and J 6 bases, leaving 18 bases between the germline ends. This CDR3 region has 14 residues. CDR1 and CDR2 (germline): SNHLY, FYNNEI. This chain's CDR3 is CATKRDGQSGELFF. The CDR3 DNA is TGTGCCACCAAGAGGGACGGACAGTCCGGGGAGCTGTTTTTT.

This chain joins TRBV19 and TRBJ2-3, with 7 bases identical to TRBD2. Trimming at V came to 7 bases and at J to 1 base, leaving 2 bases not matched to a gene. The CDR3 sequence is 13 residues long. The germline V gene has CDR1 LNHDA and CDR2 SQIVND (reference sequence). The CDR3 spells CASTAGGTDTQYF. Here the CDR3 DNA reads TGTGCCAGTACCGCGGGGGGCACAGATACGCAGTATTTT.

The J gene is TRBJ1-4, the V gene TRBV27, with a tentative D call TRBD1 (5 bases). CDR3 length: 12 residues. V was trimmed by 7 bases and J by 8 bases, leaving 11 bases between them. Germline V gene data show CDR1 as MNHEY and CDR2 as SMNVEV (reference sequence). CDR3 in DNA: TGTGCCAGCACCAAATCAGGGGAAAAACTGTTTTTT. Amino acids: CASTKSGEKLFF.

On this clone: This sample also contains other DNA sequences that code for the same CDR3. CDR3 sequence (DNA): TGTGCCAGCAGCCAAGGGACAGGGGGCACTGAAGCTTTCTTT. It encodes CASSQGTGGTEAFF. This chain links TRBV3-1 (or the pseudogene TRBV3-2) with TRBJ1-1; 10 nucleotides line up with TRBD1. CDR1 LGHDT and CDR2 YNNKEL come from the germline V gene (reference sequence). The CDR3 runs to 14 residues. V shed 1 base and J 4 bases; nucleotides not matched to a gene: 0.

The rearrangement links TRBV5-1 to TRBJ2-2; maybe TRBD1 (6 bases). The CDR3 is 14 residues long. Germline V lookup: CDR1 SGHRS, CDR2 YFSETQ. Between the trimmed V and J ends, which lost 3 bases and 7 bases, there was a span of 13 bases. CDR3: CASSSQGLGGELFF. As DNA, the CDR3 is TGCGCCAGCAGCTCTCAGGGGCTCGGCGGGGAGCTGTTTTTT. Using reference TRBV5-1 and TRBJ2-2 for the parts outside the CDR3, the full variable domain is KAGVTQTPRYLIKTRGQQVTLSCSPISGHRSVSWYQQTPGQGLQFLFEYFSETQRNKGNFPGRFSGRQFSNSRSEMNVSTLELGDSALYLCASSSQGLGGELFFGEGSRLTVL.

The chain uses TRBV5-1 and TRBJ2-7; 7 bases are a match to TRBD1. Germline V gene sequence: CDR1 SGHRS, CDR2 YFSETQ. The CDR3 is 14 residues long. V shed 2 bases, J shed 4 bases, and the junction held 6 bases outside the gene matches. CDR3 sequence: CASSFATGPYEQYF. For the CDR3, the DNA is TGCGCCAGCAGCTTCGCGACAGGGCCATACGAGCAGTACTTC.

The chain recombines TRBV5-5 with TRBJ2-1, with D perhaps matching TRBD1 (5 bases). CDR1 is SGHKS and CDR2 is YYEKEE in the germline V gene (reference sequence). The CDR3 has 17 residues. Trimming took off 0 bases at V and 4 bases at J, with 17 bases between the two ends. The CDR3 loop is CASSLGTPRYLYNEQFF. As DNA, the CDR3 is TGTGCCAGCAGCTTGGGGACACCAAGGTACTTATACAATGAGCAGTTCTTC.

V is TRBV5-1 and J is TRBJ2-4; no clear D. CDR1 SGHRS and CDR2 YFSETQ come from the germline V gene. The CDR3 contains 13 residues. The germline V and J ends were trimmed by 4 bases and 0 bases, with 5 bases remaining between them. The CDR3 nucleotides are TGCGCCAGCAGCGAGCTAGCCAAAAACATTCAGTACTTC. As protein: CASSELAKNIQYF.

The rearrangement joins TRBV11-2 to TRBJ1-6; D uncertain. This CDR3 has 15 amino acids. V lost 0 bases to trimming and J lost 5 bases, with 8 bases between them. CDR1 and CDR2 from the germline V gene are SGHAT and FQNNGV. CDR3: CASSLEGANNSPLHF. The CDR3 nucleotides are TGTGCCAGCAGCTTAGAGGGCGCAAATAATTCACCCCTCCACTTT.

The rearrangement uses TRBV10-3 and TRBJ1-5, with 7 positions matching TRBD1. Germline CDR1 and CDR2: ENHRY and SYGVKD. The CDR3 has 15 residues. Germline trimming cut 8 bases from V and 4 bases from J; bases unmatched to any gene: 11. CDR3 sequence: CAIGGGDRENQPQHF. The CDR3 nucleotides are TGTGCCATCGGTGGGGGAGACAGGGAGAATCAGCCCCAGCATTTT.

The gene calls are TRBV6-6 and TRBJ1-1; 8 bases map to TRBD1. V shed 4 bases, J shed 3 bases, and the junction held 4 bases outside the gene matches. The CDR3 covers 14 residues. The germline gives CDR1 MNHNY, CDR2 SVGAGI (reference sequence). The CDR3: CASSLNRGDTEAFF. The CDR3 DNA reads TGTGCCAGCAGTTTGAACAGGGGGGACACTGAAGCTTTCTTT.

This sequence joins TRBV7-9 and TRBJ2-3, with 10 bases identical to TRBD2. V was pared by 4 bases and J by 5 bases, with 6 bases of the junction left unmatched. CDR1 and CDR2 from the germline V gene are SEHNR and FQNEAQ (reference sequence). The CDR3 is 15 amino acids. This chain's CDR3 is CASSSLAGAVDTQYF. Written as DNA, the CDR3 is TGTGCCAGCAGCTCCCTAGCGGGAGCGGTAGATACGCAGTATTTT.

The chain links TRBV4-2 to TRBJ1-3; perhaps TRBD1 as D (6 bases). Germline loops: CDR1 LGHNA, CDR2 YNFKEQ. CDR3 length: 15 residues. Deletions cut 4 bases from V and 2 bases from J, with 12 bases between. CDR3 amino acids: CASSPSGQPGNTIYF. CDR3 nucleotide sequence: TGTGCCAGCAGCCCTTCCGGACAGCCTGGAAACACCATATATTTT.

The chain couples TRBV6-5 to TRBJ2-5, with D unclear. Germline V gene sequence: CDR1 MNHEY, CDR2 SVGAGI. This CDR3 contains 13 residues. Trimming left V 5 bases short and J 5 bases short, with 12 bases between. CDR3 residues: CASSRSLRETQYF. The CDR3 DNA reads as TGTGCCAGCAGTCGAAGCCTCAGGGAGACCCAGTACTTC.

The chain joins TRBV6-5 to TRBJ2-3; D not resolved. The CDR3 is 13 residues long. The germline CDR1 and CDR2 sequences are MNHEY and SVGAGI. The V end was cut by 3 bases, the J end by 0 bases, with 4 bases between. The CDR3 region has the DNA TGTGCCAGCAGTTATTTAAGCACAGATACGCAGTATTTT. Protein product: CASSYLSTDTQYF.